This paragraph covers one T cell receptor (beta chain) sequence. Genomic DNA of every subset was divided equally among multiple immunoSEQ plates. Some clones are missing from TCRdb's copy, which holds only in-frame ones; the method was immunoSEQ multiplex PCR. The table includes 2 million to 2.5 million clones, around 93% detected once. The sample originates from a study of shared clonotypes between healthy human individuals. The CDR3 length is 17 residues. V dropped 0 bases and J dropped 4 bases, with 19 bases sitting between them. The germline V gene has CDR1 SGDLS and CDR2 YYNGEE. The receptor was isolated from a man younger than 30 in good health. Some clones in this sample may be carry-over from other donors' samples. The chain is built from TRBV9 and TRBJ2-5; D is perhaps TRBD1 or TRBD2 (5 bases each). Sequencing input: naive CD4+ T cells from PBMCs. Sample subset: CD45RA+ positively selected. This chain's CDR3 is CASSVVPALTGAETQYF. In DNA form, the CDR3 reads TGTGCCAGCAGCGTAGTCCCCGCACTCACCGGGGCAGAGACCCAGTACTTC.